This TCR beta chain is from a study of blood T cell repertoires in COVID-19. Study in general: Acute and convalescent COVID-19 specimens originated in the United States, Italy and Spain. In each case, the material was cDNA or gDNA derived from T cells, B-cell-depleted T cells, or PBMCs.

Under the authors' procedure: Amplifying reference gene primers gave estimates of nucleated cell counts. Sequencing used immunoSEQ multiplex PCR; TCRdb keeps in-frame clones, though not all of them. That table gives V, J and clone size, and the DNA gave D and trimming. In the table there are more than 150,000 clones, less than 90% of which are singletons. Trimming removed 3 bases from V and 7 bases from J; junction bases left unmatched: 13. The CDR3 extends over 17 amino acids. Germline-derived CDR1 and CDR2 are SGHDT and YYEEEE. This chain connects TRBV5-6 to TRBJ2-1; 10 bases fit TRBD2. The sequencing sample was made of peripheral blood. The TCR was taken from a woman in her 70s with acute or convalescent COVID-19. As DNA, the CDR3 is TGTGCCAGCAGCTCTCCGATAGGTAGCGGGAGGATGAATGAGCAGTTCTTC. Residues: CASSSPIGSGRMNEQFF.